The source of this TCR beta chain is a study of shared clonotypes between healthy human individuals. The CDR3 is 14 amino acids. The V gene end was trimmed by 11 bases and the J gene end by 0 bases; junction bases not matched to a gene: 7. Germline lookup yields CDR1 SEHNR and CDR2 FQNEAQ (reference sequence). Data came from immunoSEQ multiplex PCR; TCRdb stores just in-frame clones and leaves some out. In the table there are roughly 1 million clones, approximately 72% of which are singletons. The chain couples TRBV7-9 to TRBJ2-3; TRBD1 matches at 8 bases. This TCR came from a young man in good health. Material: memory CD4+ T cells sorted from blood. Subset defined: CD45RA-negative fraction. CDR3 sequence (DNA): TGTGCCGCAACCAGGGGGCCAAGCACAGATACGCAGTATTTT. It translates to CAATRGPSTDTQYF.